A single T cell receptor beta chain is shown here with its context. The patients with Susac syndrome satisfied recently defined diagnostic criteria for either definite or probable disease. CDR1 MNHEY and CDR2 SVGAGI come from the germline V gene. This CDR3 is 15 amino acids long. Trimming stripped 2 bases from V and 5 bases from J, with 13 bases between. RNA in amounts of roughly 0.5 to 1 ug was reverse transcribed with random hexamers. TCRdb itself ran the immunoSEQ multiplex PCR reads through MiXCR, one entry per CDR3 protein. The sample lists roughly 220,000 distinct CDR3 sequences, less than 95% seen once, with around 0.16% in the top ten. The data derive from a study of CD8 T cells in Susac syndrome. On the study more broadly: Within the sequenced Susac syndrome patient group, five or six exhibited active disease and under 10 were in remission.

This chain uses TRBV6-5 with TRBJ2-1, with a tentative D call TRBD2 (5 bases). The sample taken for sequencing was CD4+ T cells from PBMCs. The TCR was taken from a human donor with Susac syndrome. The DNA of the CDR3 is TGTGCCAGCAGTTACCTCCGACTATCACACAATGAGCAGTTCTTC. Amino acid sequence: CASSYLRLSHNEQFF.